Below, 23 T cell receptor beta chains from the same sample are listed, as sequenced in a study of CD8+ T cells in alopecia areata. Investigators isolated RNA and reverse transcribed it into cDNA to act as the sequencing template. Clones were sequenced by immunoSEQ multiplex PCR, and TCRdb holds only the in-frame ones, with some missing. The data contain almost 250,000 clones, less than 80% of them singletons. Here the sequenced sample was CD4+ T cells sorted from blood, taken at week 0. The receptors derive from a human donor with alopecia areata.

This clone was seen a few times. The chain carries TRBV10-3 and TRBJ1-3; D is ambiguous. CDR3 size: 14 residues. Germline CDR1 reads ENHRY; CDR2 reads SYGVKD. The V end lost 8 bases, the J end lost 0 bases, and 11 bases lay between the germline ends. As DNA, the CDR3 is TGTGCCATCGGATCGGCGAGCTCTGGAAACACCATATATTTT. This codes for CAIGSASSGNTIYF.

The rearrangement uses TRBV6-5 and TRBJ2-3; tentatively, D is TRBD2 (5 bases). This CDR3 comprises 15 residues. Per the germline V gene, CDR1 is MNHEY and CDR2 is SVGAGI. The V end was cut by 0 bases, the J end by 8 bases, with 15 bases between. DNA for the CDR3: TGTGCCAGCAGTTACTCGATAGTGGACTTCGGTACGCAGTATTTT. Residues: CASSYSIVDFGTQYF.

This clone was picked up one time. V is TRBV6-5 and J is TRBJ1-6, with D possibly TRBD1 on 6 matching bases. This CDR3 contains 12 residues. Germline V gene sequence: CDR1 MNHEY, CDR2 SVGAGI. V was clipped by 2 bases and J by 10 bases, with 6 bases between them. Here the CDR3 reads CASSYQGSPLHF. CDR3 DNA: TGTGCCAGCAGTTACCAGGGGTCACCCCTCCACTTT.

This clone was counted a single time. The gene calls are TRBV2 and TRBJ2-5; D is perhaps TRBD1 (5 bases). Germline V gene lookup returns CDR1 SNHLY and CDR2 FYNNEI. Trimming left V 6 bases short and J 1 base short, with 9 bases between. The CDR3 sequence is 13 residues long. CDR3 residues: CASRRTSQETQYF. The DNA of the CDR3 is TGTGCCAGCAGGAGGACAAGCCAAGAGACCCAGTACTTC.

CDR3 DNA sequence: TGCGCCAGCAGCTTGGCCAGCTACAATGAGCAGTTCTTC. This encodes CASSLASYNEQFF. The chain employs TRBV5-1 and TRBJ2-1; D is ambiguous. This CDR3 spans 13 amino acids. CDR1 and CDR2 from the germline V gene are SGHRS and YFSETQ. V was pared by 0 bases and J by 3 bases, with 4 bases between.

V is TRBV30 and J is TRBJ1-5; 7 positions agree with TRBD1. This CDR3 has 15 amino acids. Germline V gives CDR1 GTSNPN, CDR2 SVGIG (reference sequence). Unmatched junction bases numbered 7, after V lost 3 bases and J lost 2 bases. The DNA for the CDR3 is TGTGCCTGGAGCCTAGGGGGCAGCGGCAATCAGCCCCAGCATTTT. Its translation is CAWSLGGSGNQPQHF.

The gene calls are TRBV20-1 and TRBJ2-1, with unresolved D. The CDR3 loop spans 11 amino acids. Trimming shortened V by 5 bases and J by 6 bases, and 8 bases separated the two germline ends. CDR1 and CDR2 (germline): DFQATT, SNEGSKA (reference sequence). The CDR3 nucleotides read TGCAGTGCTGGCCACGGCAATGAGCAGTTCTTC. Translating it yields CSAGHGNEQFF.

CDR3 residues: CASSATGDNQPQHF. The CDR3 DNA reads as TGTGCCAGCAGTGCGACAGGGGACAATCAGCCCCAGCATTTT. The chain recombines TRBV2 with TRBJ1-5; 8 nucleotides match TRBD1. The CDR3 has 14 amino acids. The V segment lost 4 bases and the J segment 3 bases; nucleotides outside the gene matches: 2. CDR1 and CDR2 (germline): SNHLY, FYNNEI.

This clone was recorded a few times. V is TRBV29-1 and J is TRBJ1-2; the D gene is possibly TRBD1 (5 bases). This CDR3 region has 13 residues. CDR1 and CDR2 (germline): SQVTM, ANQGSEA. The V end was cut by 7 bases, the J end by 0 bases, with 12 bases between. The CDR3 bases are TGCAGCGCCGTGACAGTTACTAACTATGGCTACACCTTC. This sequence encodes CSAVTVTNYGYTF.

The rearrangement uses TRBV2 and TRBJ2-5, with 10 bases fitting TRBD1. The CDR3 spans 12 residues. Germline V gives CDR1 SNHLY, CDR2 FYNNEI. J lost 8 bases, V lost 6 bases, and 3 bases had no gene match. In DNA form, the CDR3 reads TGTGCCAGCAGGGACAGGGGGGACACCCAGTACTTC. This translates into CASRDRGDTQYF.

This clone showed up just a few times. The rearrangement uses TRBV4-1 and TRBJ1-1; D is undetermined. V lost 6 bases and J 4 bases, leaving 15 bases between the germline ends. Germline values: CDR1 MGHRA, CDR2 YSYEKL. This CDR3 is 14 amino acids long. The CDR3 coding sequence is TGCGCCAGCAGAGGGCTCAGCCTGGGCACTGAAGCTTTCTTT. Translated: CASRGLSLGTEAFF.

The V and J genes are TRBV5-1 and TRBJ2-3, with 9 bases that match TRBD2. Looked up from germline, CDR1 is SGHRS and CDR2 is YFSETQ. The CDR3 has 14 amino acids. V gave up 4 bases and J gave up 4 bases; unmatched junction bases: 4. The DNA for the CDR3 is TGCGCCAGCAGCGTTAGCGGGGGAGCAGATACGCAGTATTTT. Its translation: CASSVSGGADTQYF.

A single count supports this clone. V gene TRBV2 combines with J gene TRBJ2-5, with D possibly called TRBD1 or TRBD2 (5 bases each). Trimming removed 7 bases at V and 1 base at J, with 13 bases between. The CDR3 extends over 14 amino acids. The germline gives CDR1 SNHLY, CDR2 FYNNEI. CDR3 DNA sequence: TGTGCCAGCACTCTGAGGGGCCTCCAAGAGACCCAGTACTTC. Its translation: CASTLRGLQETQYF.

The V gene is TRBV6-6, the J gene TRBJ2-1; no definite D call. The germline CDR1 and CDR2 sequences are MNHNY and SVGAGI (reference sequence). V gave up 8 bases and J gave up 8 bases, with 13 bases separating them. CDR3 length: 12 residues. The CDR3 nucleotides are TGTGCCAGCCGCCCCCTTTTTCATGAGCAGTTCTTC. Translating gives CASRPLFHEQFF.

The rearrangement uses TRBV2 and TRBJ1-6, with TRBD1 matching 7 bases. Germline CDR1 SNHLY, CDR2 FYNNEI. The CDR3 is 16 amino acids. Trimming removed 4 bases from V and 0 bases from J; junction bases left unmatched: 3. CDR3 coding DNA: TGTGCCAGCAGTGGAGGGGACAGCTCCTATAATTCACCCCTCCACTTT. It encodes CASSGGDSSYNSPLHF.

Details on this clone: Other DNA variants within this sample encode the same CDR3. The gene calls are TRBV7-2 and TRBJ2-4; possibly TRBD1 for D (6 bases). In germline, CDR1 is SGHTA, CDR2 FQGNSA. This CDR3 has 15 amino acids. Trimming removed 1 base at V and 0 bases at J, with 7 bases between. The CDR3 is CASSLEGVAKNIQYF. In DNA, the CDR3 is TGTGCCAGCAGCTTAGAGGGGGTAGCCAAAAACATTCAGTACTTC.

In DNA, the CDR3 is TGTGCCAGCAGTTATTCGGGGAGATCCAATGAGCAGTTCTTC. Its translation is CASSYSGRSNEQFF. The V and J genes are TRBV6-6 and TRBJ2-1; a possible D gene is TRBD2 (5 bases). The CDR3 consists of 14 residues. Between the trimmed V and J ends, which lost 3 bases and 6 bases, there was a span of 12 bases. Germline V gene lookup returns CDR1 MNHNY and CDR2 SVGAGI (reference sequence).

J is TRBJ2-5 and V is TRBV12-5; the match to TRBD2 covers 7 bases. Per the germline V gene, CDR1 is LGHNT and CDR2 is FRNRAP. Trimming at V came to 4 bases and at J to 4 bases, leaving 15 bases not matched to a gene. The CDR3 consists of 17 residues. The DNA of the CDR3 is TGTGCTAGTGGTTCACGCCCTCTGACTAGCTCGGGAGAGACCCAGTACTTC. It specifies CASGSRPLTSSGETQYF. The variable domain in full, completed from reference TRBV12-5 and TRBJ2-5, reads DARVTQTPRHKVTEMGQEVTMRCQPILGHNTVFWYRQTMMQGLELLAYFRNRAPLDDSGMPKDRFSAEMPDATLATLKIQPSEPRDSAVYFCASGSRPLTSSGETQYFGPGTRLLVL.

As for this clone: This CDR3 is also generated by other DNA sequences in the sample. The V gene is TRBV29-1, the J gene TRBJ2-7; 8 positions agree with TRBD1. The J segment lost 3 bases and the V segment lost 4 bases, leaving 2 bases of the junction unmatched. This CDR3 has 12 residues. CDR1 SQVTM and CDR2 ANQGSEA come from the germline V gene. DNA for the CDR3: TGCAGCGTTGGACAGGGGAGCTACGAGCAGTACTTC. Translating it yields CSVGQGSYEQYF.

V is TRBV5-5 and J is TRBJ2-5, with D unclear. V gave up 1 base and J gave up 1 base, with 11 bases separating them. Germline V gene data show CDR1 as SGHKS and CDR2 as YYEKEE (reference sequence). The length of the CDR3 is 15 residues. CDR3 region: CASSLPGRLQETQYF. CDR3 DNA sequence: TGTGCCAGCAGCTTGCCGGGCCGCCTCCAAGAGACCCAGTACTTC.

The rearrangement links TRBV29-1 to TRBJ2-1; D gene ambiguous. The CDR3 extends over 14 amino acids. V lost 4 bases, J lost 0 bases, and 10 bases lay in between. The germline gives CDR1 SQVTM, CDR2 ANQGSEA. The CDR3 DNA reads as TGCAGCGTTGGGGCCGCGAGCTCCTACAATGAGCAGTTCTTC. This sequence encodes CSVGAASSYNEQFF.

This clone showed up just once. The genes are TRBV27 and TRBJ2-7; D is perhaps TRBD1 (6 bases). The germline V and J ends were trimmed by 6 bases and 1 base, with 7 bases remaining between them. Germline CDR1 and CDR2: MNHEY and SMNVEV (reference sequence). This CDR3 has 12 residues. As DNA, the CDR3 is TGTGCCAGCAGACAGGGATCCTACGAGCAGTACTTC. Translated: CASRQGSYEQYF.

This clone showed up just a few times. The chain uses TRBV5-6 and TRBJ2-5, with TRBD1 identical over 10 bases. The junction had 6 bases not matched to a gene; V was cut back by 3 bases and J by 4 bases. CDR3 size: 15 residues. Germline lookup yields CDR1 SGHDT and CDR2 YYEEEE. CDR3 in DNA: TGTGCCAGCAGCTCAACCGGGACAGGGGTAGAGACCCAGTACTTC. Protein sequence: CASSSTGTGVETQYF.